Sequencing of this T cell receptor beta chain was carried out in a study of blood T cell repertoires in COVID-19. Overall study context: Acute and convalescent COVID-19 specimens originated in the United States, Italy and Spain. PBMCs, B-cell-depleted T cells, or T cells were the source of the cDNA or gDNA that made up the material.

Trimming at V came to 4 bases and at J to 10 bases, leaving 16 bases not matched to a gene. This CDR3 has 16 residues. Germline CDR1 is SNHLY and CDR2 is FYNNEI. In the source study's methods: The authors estimated nucleated cell counts from reference gene primer amplification. Generated by immunoSEQ multiplex PCR, the TCRdb table keeps only in-frame clones and is missing some. D and trimming come from the DNA, and the V and J calls and clone size come from that table. The data hold about 70,000 clones, with around four fifths observed a single time. Sequencing was done on a sample of peripheral blood. The chain uses TRBV2 and TRBJ1-5; TRBD1 agrees at 7 bases. The TCR originated in a woman aged 55 to 70 with acute or convalescent COVID-19. CDR3 in amino acids: CASSADRPSGSYPQHF. The CDR3 DNA reads TGTGCCAGCAGTGCGGACAGGCCGAGTGGGAGTTATCCCCAGCATTTT.